This TCR beta chain appears in the sequencing data of a study of lymphopenia after photon versus proton radiotherapy. Findings of the study overall: Relative stability marked proton patients; photon patients lost diversity and naive cells. After lymphocyte nadir, photon-treated repertoires showed oligoclonal expansion, especially CD8+ Temra. Survival link was tested only in deceased patients; proton benefit remains a possibility. Post-nadir TCR diversity decline inversely tracked overall survival among those who died.

Generated by immunoSEQ multiplex PCR, the TCRdb table keeps only in-frame clones and is missing some. The sample records under 35,000 clones, 80% to 90% being singletons. Notes on this clone: Its antigen is unidentified.

The clonotype was recovered from a woman aged 70-85 years with pancreatic cancer. Some clones in this sample may be carry-over from other donors' samples. Sequencing used peripheral blood, obtained from a patient treated with proton-based radiotherapy.

In DNA form, the CDR3 reads TGTGCCAGCAGCTTTACACCAGGGGAGGGTGGCTACACCTTC. It is translated as CASSFTPGEGGYTF. This sequence joins TRBV5-5 and TRBJ1-2, with a tentative D call TRBD1 (6 bases). Deletions cut 2 bases from V and 7 bases from J, with 15 bases between. Per the germline V gene, CDR1 is SGHKS and CDR2 is YYEKEE (reference sequence). The CDR3 is 14 amino acids.